This T cell receptor (beta chain) was recovered during a study of PD-1 blockade in mismatch repair-deficient tumors. Trimming took off 2 bases at V and 2 bases at J, with 7 bases between the two ends. Germline V gene data show CDR1 as MNHEY and CDR2 as SMNVEV (reference sequence). The CDR3 has 14 residues. TCRdb's table, derived via immunoSEQ multiplex PCR, lists solely in-frame clones and lacks some. The data hold around 40,000 clones, with over 80% observed a single time. This TCR derives from an adult with mismatch repair-deficient cancer. The chain recombines TRBV27 with TRBJ1-3; maybe TRBD1 (5 bases). Sequences were derived from PBMCs, sampled 38 to 40 weeks after starting pembrolizumab. The CDR3: CASSLTRAGNTIYF. Here the CDR3 DNA reads TGTGCCAGCAGTTTAACCAGGGCTGGAAACACCATATATTTT.